This T cell receptor beta chain was sequenced during a study of blood T cells in healthy people across ages. In the study overall: Every two T cells gave about one barcoded beta molecule via template switching. Study-wide findings and caveats: Unsorted PBMC input precluded a conclusive naive versus antigen-experienced comparison. Diversity estimated from one million T cells was considered an underestimate.

Note on this clonotype: Its antigen is unidentified.

For the second PCR, which ran for about 7 to 11 cycles, a sample-barcoded 5' primer and a J-beta primer mix were used. TCRdb reprocessed the 5' RACE reads via MiXCR and lists one record per CDR3 protein. The data hold 730,000 or so distinct CDR3 sequences, with around 43% observed a single time. The V and J ends lost 0 bases and 3 bases, in that order; junction bases with no gene match: 9. The germline V gene has CDR1 DFQATT and CDR2 SNEGSKA (reference sequence). CDR3 size: 16 residues. They isolated at least 6 million PBMCs from each sample. This TCR derives from a man older than 75 in good health. The chain couples TRBV20-1 to TRBJ2-3; 7 bases are a match to TRBD2. The sequencing sample was made of blood. Written as DNA, the CDR3 is TGCAGTGCTAGAGATCCCCGTGGACTAGATACAGATACGCAGTATTTT. Translating gives CSARDPRGLDTDTQYF.